Below are 19 T cell receptor beta chains sequenced from a single sample in a study of cytomegalovirus exposure and HLA in healthy donors. PCR employed 60 Vbeta and 13 Jbeta primers. TCRdb's copy holds only in-frame clones and misses some; the assay was immunoSEQ multiplex PCR. Here the sample spans about 190,000 clones, over 75% being singletons. What was sequenced was PBMCs. These TCRs come from a woman aged 50 to 60 in good health and CMV-seropositive.

This clone is a singleton in its sample. This chain links TRBV7-9 with TRBJ1-4; no clear D. This CDR3 spans 15 amino acids. V lost 5 bases, J lost 6 bases, and 16 bases lay in between. Looked up from germline, CDR1 is SEHNR and CDR2 is FQNEAQ (reference sequence). The CDR3 DNA is TGTGCCAGCAGCGCTCTAAAGGGAGGCTATGAAAAACTGTTTTTT. Translated, it gives CASSALKGGYEKLFF.

This chain uses TRBV6-1 with TRBJ2-7; 14 bases agree with TRBD2. V was pared by 6 bases and J by 5 bases, with 3 bases of the junction left unmatched. The germline V gene encodes CDR1 MNHNS and CDR2 SASEGT. This CDR3 comprises 14 residues. The CDR3 here is CASRGLAGVNEQYF. The CDR3 DNA is TGTGCCAGCAGGGGACTAGCGGGGGTGAACGAGCAGTACTTC.

The chain employs TRBV11-1 and TRBJ2-7; the D gene is possibly TRBD1 (6 bases). The CDR3 covers 11 residues. The germline V gene encodes CDR1 SGHAT and CDR2 FQDESV (reference sequence). Trimming cost V 9 bases and J 5 bases, with 11 bases left between them. CDR3 sequence (DNA): TGTGCCAGTTCCAGGGGACACGAGCAGTACTTC. This gives the protein CASSRGHEQYF.

In DNA form, the CDR3 reads TGTGCCAGCAGCTTAGAACAGGGATTATACTATGGCTACACCTTC. It encodes CASSLEQGLYYGYTF. V and J are TRBV11-2 and TRBJ1-2, with D maybe TRBD1 (6 bases). V was shortened by 0 bases and J by 3 bases, with 11 bases between the two germline ends. Germline V gene lookup returns CDR1 SGHAT and CDR2 FQNNGV. This CDR3 has 15 amino acids.

The DNA for the CDR3 is TGTGCCAGCCCCTTGGGACAGGGGCCATACAATGAGCAGTTCTTC. Protein: CASPLGQGPYNEQFF. The chain employs TRBV2 and TRBJ2-1; 10 positions agree with TRBD1. The CDR3 consists of 15 residues. The V and J ends lost 8 bases and 4 bases, in that order; junction bases with no gene match: 8. Per the germline V gene, CDR1 is SNHLY and CDR2 is FYNNEI. The full variable domain, rest sourced from reference TRBV2 and TRBJ2-1, is EPEVTQTPSHQVTQMGQEVILRCVPISNHLYFYWYRQILGQKVEFLVSFYNNEISEKSEIFDDQFSVERPDGSNFTLKIRSTKLEDSAMYFCASPLGQGPYNEQFFGPGTRLTVL.

The chain employs TRBV5-1 and TRBJ2-4; D not resolved. CDR1 SGHRS and CDR2 YFSETQ come from the germline V gene. CDR3 length: 16 residues. Trimming removed 4 bases at V and 0 bases at J, with 14 bases between. The CDR3 protein is CASSRSSQRAKNIQYF. For the CDR3, the DNA is TGCGCCAGCAGCCGTTCGAGCCAGCGAGCCAAAAACATTCAGTACTTC.

This chain joins TRBV10-2 and TRBJ1-2; no clear D gene. V dropped 0 bases and J dropped 8 bases, with 10 bases sitting between them. Germline CDR1 WSHSY, CDR2 SAAADI. The CDR3 is 13 amino acids. This CDR3 reads CASSESTGLGYTF. CDR3 nucleotide sequence: TGCGCCAGCAGTGAGTCTACGGGGTTAGGCTACACCTTC.

V is TRBV4-1 and J is TRBJ1-2, with a weak D call TRBD1 (6 bases). Trimming shortened V by 5 bases and J by 0 bases, and 16 bases separated the two germline ends. CDR1 MGHRA and CDR2 YSYEKL come from the germline V gene. This CDR3 has 16 residues. The CDR3 DNA sequence: TGCGCCAGCAGCGCGATAGGGAGGGGGACTAACTATGGCTACACCTTC. The encoded protein is CASSAIGRGTNYGYTF.

The chain carries TRBV30 and TRBJ1-6, with D possibly matching TRBD1 (5 bases). Between the trimmed V and J ends, which lost 1 base and 7 bases, there was a span of 8 bases. The CDR3 is 13 amino acids. Germline V gene data show CDR1 as GTSNPN and CDR2 as SVGIG (reference sequence). CDR3 amino acids: CAWSGTRNSPLHF. The CDR3 DNA sequence: TGTGCCTGGAGTGGGACAAGAAATTCACCCCTCCACTTT.

The chain joins TRBV30 to TRBJ2-1; TRBD2 is a possible D gene (6 bases). The CDR3 contains 15 residues. Trimming took off 0 bases at V and 3 bases at J, with 12 bases between the two ends. Germline V gives CDR1 GTSNPN, CDR2 SVGIG (reference sequence). The CDR3 loop is CAWSVPGGRYNEQFF. CDR3 bases: TGTGCCTGGAGTGTACCCGGGGGACGCTACAATGAGCAGTTCTTC.

The chain is built from TRBV18 and TRBJ1-6; 7 bases align to TRBD1. Trimming removed 5 bases from V and 5 bases from J; junction bases left unmatched: 3. The CDR3 contains 14 residues. Germline V lookup: CDR1 KGHSH, CDR2 LQKENI. The CDR3 loop reads CASSAGQNNSPLHF. Here the CDR3 DNA reads TGTGCCAGCTCAGCGGGACAGAATAATTCACCCCTCCACTTT. Using reference TRBV18 and TRBJ1-6 for the parts outside the CDR3, the full variable domain is NAGVMQNPRHLVRRRGQEARLRCSPMKGHSHVYWYRQLPEEGLKFMVYLQKENIIDESGMPKERFSAEFPKEGPSILRIQQVVRGDSAAYFCASSAGQNNSPLHFGNGTRLTVT.

This clone has only a few counts. The V gene is TRBV27, the J gene TRBJ2-7, with D possibly matching TRBD2 (5 bases). CDR1 is MNHEY, CDR2 SMNVEV, per germline (reference sequence). V shed 8 bases and J shed 4 bases, with 18 bases lying between them. CDR3 length equals 14 residues. The CDR3 sequence: CASRLFSREYEQYF. The CDR3 nucleotides read TGTGCCAGCCGCTTATTTAGTAGGGAGTACGAGCAGTACTTC.

This chain uses TRBV6-1 with TRBJ2-5, with TRBD1 matching 10 bases. CDR1 MNHNS and CDR2 SASEGT come from the germline V gene. This CDR3 has 18 amino acids. Unmatched junction bases numbered 11, after V lost 0 bases and J lost 4 bases. This CDR3 reads CASSEAKRGDRGRETQYF. The CDR3 nucleotides read TGTGCCAGCAGTGAAGCGAAAAGGGGGGACAGGGGCCGAGAGACCCAGTACTTC.

The count of this clone is one. The genes are TRBV7-2 and TRBJ2-7, with D maybe TRBD2 (6 bases). The CDR3 is 14 residues long. V gave up 1 base and J gave up 1 base, with 8 bases separating them. Germline V gene lookup returns CDR1 SGHTA and CDR2 FQGNSA. CDR3 bases: TGTGCCAGCAGCTTAGGACTAGGTTCCTACGAGCAGTACTTC. The encoded protein is CASSLGLGSYEQYF.

The V gene is TRBV6-5, the J gene TRBJ1-6; 7 bases agree with TRBD1. V was clipped by 2 bases and J by 7 bases; unmatched bases: 2. CDR1 is MNHEY and CDR2 is SVGAGI in the germline V gene. The CDR3 runs 14 residues. CDR3 protein: CASSYPGGNSPLHF. The DNA of the CDR3 is TGTGCCAGCAGTTACCCAGGGGGGAATTCACCCCTCCACTTT.

The V call is TRBV5-1, the J call TRBJ1-2; D unresolved. This CDR3 is 14 amino acids long. Germline V CDR1 and CDR2: SGHRS, YFSETQ. The V gene lost 2 bases and the J gene lost 9 bases, with 17 bases spanning the gap. The CDR3, as DNA: TGCGCCAGCAGCTTTGTTGGACCGGGCGGGCGCTACACCTTC. Amino acids: CASSFVGPGGRYTF.

In its sample, this clone was seen once. The chain links TRBV29-1 to TRBJ2-7; 11 nucleotides line up with TRBD1. This CDR3 has 13 amino acids. V was clipped by 6 bases and J by 4 bases; unmatched bases: 5. Germline V gene sequence: CDR1 SQVTM, CDR2 ANQGSEA. CDR3 sequence (DNA): TGCAGCGTAACCCGGGACAGGGGGTACGAGCAGTACTTC. It translates to CSVTRDRGYEQYF.

J is TRBJ1-1 and V is TRBV6-5; D is uncertain. The germline gives CDR1 MNHEY, CDR2 SVGAGI. The CDR3 is 14 residues long. Between the trimmed V and J ends, which lost 0 bases and 7 bases, there was a span of 12 bases. The DNA of the CDR3 is TGTGCCAGCAGTTACTCCGGACTGGGCAATGAAGCTTTCTTT. Its protein product is CASSYSGLGNEAFF.

This chain links TRBV18 with TRBJ1-3, with unresolved D. V lost 3 bases, J lost 4 bases, and 13 bases lay in between. The CDR3 spans 15 residues. CDR1 is KGHSH, CDR2 LQKENI, per germline. The CDR3 DNA is TGTGCCAGCTCACCTCAGACACCGTTAGGAAACACCATATATTTT. Amino acids: CASSPQTPLGNTIYF.